The T cell receptor (beta chain) under discussion was sequenced for a study of vaccination and CD4 T cells after COVID-19. Researchers used the Oncomine TCR Beta short-read assay to sequence DNA from cultured CD4+ T cells. TCRdb fed the PCR reads into MiXCR, producing one record per CDR3 protein. The data contain around 14,000 distinct CDR3 sequences, 50% to 55% of them singletons. Indicated treatment: approximately 11-day PBMC culture with coronavirus spike peptide pools or control peptides (ViraFEST assay). A note on this clonotype: What it recognizes is unknown.

The CDR3 spans 14 residues. CDR1 is SGHAT, CDR2 FQDESV, per germline (reference sequence). Trimming took 2 bases from V and 5 from J, leaving 13 bases between them. Whole-study results and caveats: Within convalescent individuals, 304 out of 307 vaccine-specific clones proved to be spike mono-reactive. A nonsignificant median increase from around 20 to 38 SARS-CoV-2-reactive clonotypes was observed.

The sample comprised CD4+ T cells from blood, cultured in vitro. The clonotype was recovered from a human donor who had recovered from COVID-19. This chain uses TRBV11-1 with TRBJ2-7; D tentatively reads TRBD1 or TRBD2 (5 bases each). The CDR3 sequence is CASSLTRRGNEQYF. CDR3 bases: TGTGCCAGCAGCTTAACCAGACGGGGCAACGAGCAGTACTTC.